The source of this TCR beta chain is a study of blood T cell repertoires in COVID-19. On the study more broadly: Acute and convalescent COVID-19 samples came from the United States, Italy and Spain.

Generated by immunoSEQ multiplex PCR, the TCRdb table keeps only in-frame clones and is missing some. The table lists hundreds of thousands of clones, roughly 89% of them singletons. The CDR3 is 17 residues long. V lost 3 bases, J lost 2 bases, and 11 bases stayed unmatched. Per germline, CDR1 MGHDK and CDR2 SYGVNS. This clone is a singleton in its sample. Sequences were obtained from PBMCs or T cells enriched from blood (not recorded which). The clonotype was recovered from a woman in her late teens or twenties who had recovered from COVID-19. The chain uses TRBV25-1 and TRBJ2-7, with 9 bases that match TRBD2. The CDR3 protein is CASSDGAGGPTTYEQYF. DNA of the CDR3: TGTGCCAGCAGTGACGGCGCGGGAGGGCCGACGACCTACGAGCAGTACTTC.